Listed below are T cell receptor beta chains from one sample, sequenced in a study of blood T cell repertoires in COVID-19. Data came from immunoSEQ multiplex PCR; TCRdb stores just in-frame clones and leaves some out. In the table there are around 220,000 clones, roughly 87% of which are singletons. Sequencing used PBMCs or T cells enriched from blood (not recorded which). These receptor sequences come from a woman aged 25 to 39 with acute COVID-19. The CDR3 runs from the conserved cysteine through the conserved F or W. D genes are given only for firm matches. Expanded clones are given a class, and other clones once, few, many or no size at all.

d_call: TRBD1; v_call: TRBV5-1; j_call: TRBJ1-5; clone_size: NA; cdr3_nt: TGCGCCAGCAGCCAACGACAGGGTGGGCAGCCCCAGCATTTT; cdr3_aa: CASSQRQGGQPQHF
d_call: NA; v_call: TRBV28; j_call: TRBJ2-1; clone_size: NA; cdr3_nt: TGTGCCAGCAGTTTATTCCAGGGCGGTGAGCAGTTCTTC; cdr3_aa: CASSLFQGGEQFF
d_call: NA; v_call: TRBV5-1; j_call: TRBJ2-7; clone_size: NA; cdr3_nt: TGCGCCAGCAGAGCCTACGACCGGTCAGGTCTCTACGAGCAGTACTTC; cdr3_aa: CASRAYDRSGLYEQYF
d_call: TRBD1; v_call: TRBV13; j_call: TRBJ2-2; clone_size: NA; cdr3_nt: TGTGCCAGCAGCTTAGCGGGACAGGGCCCTAACACCGGGGAGCTGTTTTTT; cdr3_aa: CASSLAGQGPNTGELFF
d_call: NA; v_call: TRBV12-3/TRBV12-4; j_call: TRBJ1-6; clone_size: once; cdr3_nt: TGTGCCAGCAGCCAACTCTATAATTCACCCCTCCACTTT; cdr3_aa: CASSQLYNSPLHF
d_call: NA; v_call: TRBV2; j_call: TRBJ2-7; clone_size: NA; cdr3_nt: TGTGCCAGCTTGAGCGGCCGCTACGAGCAGTACTTC; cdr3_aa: CASLSGRYEQYF
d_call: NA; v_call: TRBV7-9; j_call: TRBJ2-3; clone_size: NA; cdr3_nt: TGTGCCAGCAGCTTGACTACCCCGGGGGATACGCAGTATTTT; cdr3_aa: CASSLTTPGDTQYF
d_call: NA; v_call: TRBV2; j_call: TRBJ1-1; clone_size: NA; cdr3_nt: TGTGCCAGCACCTGGACAGCCGAAGCTTTCTTT; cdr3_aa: CASTWTAEAFF
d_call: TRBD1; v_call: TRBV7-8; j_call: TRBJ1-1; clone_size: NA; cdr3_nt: TGTGCCAGCAGCCCTGACCCGCAGGGGGCAAACATGAACACTGAAGCTTTCTTT; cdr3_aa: CASSPDPQGANMNTEAFF
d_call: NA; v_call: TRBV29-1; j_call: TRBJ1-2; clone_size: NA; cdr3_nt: TGCAGCGTGGAAGTGTCCAGTTCTAACTATGGCTACACCTTC; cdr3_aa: CSVEVSSSNYGYTF
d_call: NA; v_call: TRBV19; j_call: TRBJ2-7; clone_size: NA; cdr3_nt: TGTGCCAGTAGTATAGATTTCAGGTCTTACGAGCAGTACTTC; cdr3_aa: CASSIDFRSYEQYF
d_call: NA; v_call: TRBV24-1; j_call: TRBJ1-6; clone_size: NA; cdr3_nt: TGTGCCACCAGCTCCGGGACAAATAATTCACCCCTCCACTTT; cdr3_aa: CATSSGTNNSPLHF
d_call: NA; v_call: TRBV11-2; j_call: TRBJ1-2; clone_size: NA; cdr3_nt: TGTGCCAGCAGTACCCCAGGGTATTATGGCTACACCTTC; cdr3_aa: CASSTPGYYGYTF
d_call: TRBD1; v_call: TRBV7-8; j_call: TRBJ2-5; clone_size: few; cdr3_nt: TGTGCCAGCAGCTTTGGGACAGGGGTGGAGACCCAGTACTTC; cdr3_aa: CASSFGTGVETQYF
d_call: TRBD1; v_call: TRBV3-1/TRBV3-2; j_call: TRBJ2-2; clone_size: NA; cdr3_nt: TGTGCCAGCAGCCAGGGGACAGGGAACACCGGGGAGCTGTTTTTT; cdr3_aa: CASSQGTGNTGELFF
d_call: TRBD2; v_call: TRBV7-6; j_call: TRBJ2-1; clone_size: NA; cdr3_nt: TGTGCCAGCAGCTTAGTATTCGGGGCTAGCGGGAACAATGAGCAGTTCTTC; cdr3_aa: CASSLVFGASGNNEQFF
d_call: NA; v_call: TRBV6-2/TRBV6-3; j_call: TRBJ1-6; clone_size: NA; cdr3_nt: TGTGCCAGCAGTTACGCCGGGAATCTCGGCTATAATTCACCCCTCCACTTT; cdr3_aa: CASSYAGNLGYNSPLHF
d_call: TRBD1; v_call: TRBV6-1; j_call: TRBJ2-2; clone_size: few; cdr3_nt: TGTGCCAGCAGTGTGGGCAGGGGGCGCCGTGACACCGGGGAGCTGTTTTTT; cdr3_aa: CASSVGRGRRDTGELFF
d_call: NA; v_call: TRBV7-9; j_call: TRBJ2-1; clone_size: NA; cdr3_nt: TGTGCCAGCAGCTTAGTCGCCAGCGACAATGAGCAGTTCTTC; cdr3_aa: CASSLVASDNEQFF
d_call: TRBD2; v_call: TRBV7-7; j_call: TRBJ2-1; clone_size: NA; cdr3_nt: TGTGCTAGCAGCGCCGCCACTAGCGGAGCTGGGGATGAGCAGTTCTTC; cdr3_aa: CASSAATSGAGDEQFF
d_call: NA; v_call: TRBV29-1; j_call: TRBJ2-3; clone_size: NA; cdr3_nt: TGCAGCGTTGGGGCAAGTGATACGCAGTATTTT; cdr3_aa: CSVGASDTQYF
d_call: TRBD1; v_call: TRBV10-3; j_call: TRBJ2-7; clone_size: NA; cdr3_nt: TGTGCCATCAGTGAGACACAGGCTACAGGGGGAGGCGAGCAGTACTTC; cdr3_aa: CAISETQATGGGEQYF
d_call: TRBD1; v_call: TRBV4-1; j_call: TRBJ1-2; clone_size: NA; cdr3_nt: TGCGCCAGCAGCACGGAAGGACAGGGGGCGAATAACTATGGCTACACCTTC; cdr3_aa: CASSTEGQGANNYGYTF
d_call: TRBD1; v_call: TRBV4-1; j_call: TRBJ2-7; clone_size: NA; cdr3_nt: TGCGCCAGCAGCCGATTGGGGACAGTGATTCACGAGCAGTACTTC; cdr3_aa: CASSRLGTVIHEQYF
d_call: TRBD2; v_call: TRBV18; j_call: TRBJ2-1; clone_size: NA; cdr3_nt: TGTGCCAGCTCACCACCGGGACTAGCGGTAAATGAGCAGTTCTTC; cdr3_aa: CASSPPGLAVNEQFF
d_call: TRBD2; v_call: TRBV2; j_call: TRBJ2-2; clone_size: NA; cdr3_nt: TGTGCCAGCAGTCACAGCGGGGGCCTCGACACCGGGGAGCTGTTTTTT; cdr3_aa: CASSHSGGLDTGELFF
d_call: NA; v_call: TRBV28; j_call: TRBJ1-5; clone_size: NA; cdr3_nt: TGTGCCAGCAGTATCGCGGGGTCCGGGTTTCAGCCCCAGCATTTT; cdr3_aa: CASSIAGSGFQPQHF
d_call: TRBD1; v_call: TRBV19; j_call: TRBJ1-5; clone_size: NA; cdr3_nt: TGTGCCAGTAGTATAGAGCAGGGACAGATCAATCAGCCCCAGCATTTT; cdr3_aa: CASSIEQGQINQPQHF
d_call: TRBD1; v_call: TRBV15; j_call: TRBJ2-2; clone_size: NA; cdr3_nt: TGTGCCGCCCGGGACAGGGGTACCACCGGGGAGCTGTTTTTT; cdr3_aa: CAARDRGTTGELFF
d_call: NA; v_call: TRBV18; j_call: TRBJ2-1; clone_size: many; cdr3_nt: TGTGCCAGCTCACCAGAGGGGGGGAATTACAATGAGCAGTTCTTC; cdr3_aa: CASSPEGGNYNEQFF
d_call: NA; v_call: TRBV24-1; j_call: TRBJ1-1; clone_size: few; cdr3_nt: TGTGCCACCTCGGGGGGCACTGAAGCTTTCTTT; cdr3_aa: CATSGGTEAFF
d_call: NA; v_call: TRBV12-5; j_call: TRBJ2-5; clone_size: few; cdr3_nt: TGTGCTAGTGGTTTGCCCTCCACAGGGATGTATGAAGAGACCCAGTACTTC; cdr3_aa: CASGLPSTGMYEETQYF
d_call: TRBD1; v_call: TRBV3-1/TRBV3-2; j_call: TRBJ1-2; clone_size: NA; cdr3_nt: TGTGCCAGCAGCCAAGAGGACAGGAACTATGGCTACACCTTC; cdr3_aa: CASSQEDRNYGYTF
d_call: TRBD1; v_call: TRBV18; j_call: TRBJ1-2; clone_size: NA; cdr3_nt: TGTGCCAGCTCCAACGGACAGGGCGTCTATGGCTACACCTTC; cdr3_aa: CASSNGQGVYGYTF
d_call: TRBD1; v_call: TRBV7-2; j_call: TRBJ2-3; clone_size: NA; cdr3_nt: TGTGCCAGCAGCGGACAGGGGGCAGATACGCAGTATTTT; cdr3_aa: CASSGQGADTQYF
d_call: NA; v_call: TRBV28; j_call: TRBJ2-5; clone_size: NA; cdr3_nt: TGTGCCAGCAGCCCGCGGGGTCAAGAGACCCAGTACTTC; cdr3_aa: CASSPRGQETQYF
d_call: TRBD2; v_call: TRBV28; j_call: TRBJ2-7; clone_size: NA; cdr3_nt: TGTGCCAGCAATGGGGGGAAGACTAGCGGGTGGAGCTCCTACGAGCAGTACTTC; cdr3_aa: CASNGGKTSGWSSYEQYF
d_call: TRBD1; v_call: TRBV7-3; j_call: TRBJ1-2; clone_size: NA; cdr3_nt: TGTGCCAGCAGCTTAATAGCCACGCGGGGACAGGATTATGGCTACACCTTC; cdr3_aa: CASSLIATRGQDYGYTF
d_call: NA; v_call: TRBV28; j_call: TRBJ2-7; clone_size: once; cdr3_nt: TGTGCCAGCTCGCCAGGCTACGAGCAGTACTTC; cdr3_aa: CASSPGYEQYF
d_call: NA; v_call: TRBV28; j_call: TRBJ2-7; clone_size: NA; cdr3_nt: TGTGCCAGCACGGGGACTGAAACCTACGAGCAGTACTTC; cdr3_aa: CASTGTETYEQYF
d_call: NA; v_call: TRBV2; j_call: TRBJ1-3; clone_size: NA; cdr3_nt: TGTGCCAGCAGTGATCCCTGGTCCCCTATGGCTGGAAACACCATATATTTT; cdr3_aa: CASSDPWSPMAGNTIYF
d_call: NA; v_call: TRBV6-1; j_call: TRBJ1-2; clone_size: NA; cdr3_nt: TGTGCCAGCAGTGAATGGCAGGGGCGACTCTATGGCTACACCTTC; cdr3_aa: CASSEWQGRLYGYTF
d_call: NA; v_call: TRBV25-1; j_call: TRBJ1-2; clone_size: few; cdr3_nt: TGTGCCAGCAGCGAGAACTATGGCTACACCTTC; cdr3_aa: CASSENYGYTF
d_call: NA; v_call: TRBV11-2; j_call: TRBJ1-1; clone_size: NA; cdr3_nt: TGTGCCAGCAGCTGGGGCTCTACACACACTGAAGCTTTCTTT; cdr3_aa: CASSWGSTHTEAFF
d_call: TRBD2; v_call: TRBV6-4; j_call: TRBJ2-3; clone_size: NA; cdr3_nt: TGTGCCAGCAGTGACTCGGGGACTAGCGGCACAGATACGCAGTATTTT; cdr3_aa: CASSDSGTSGTDTQYF